The clone carrying this T cell receptor (beta chain) was observed once. The repertoire was sequenced with immunoSEQ multiplex PCR; TCRdb's copy has only in-frame clones and lacks some. The data hold about 320,000 clones, with about 89% observed a single time. This entry is derived from a study of blood T cell repertoires in COVID-19. Study members were between roughly 18 and 89 years old and lived in some 22 US regions. Cohort 3 donors counted as recovered after two negative PCRs, clearance, or resolved symptoms. Sequenced sample: PBMCs or T cells enriched from blood (not recorded which). The source of this sequence is a man in his 60s who had recovered from COVID-19.

This CDR3 is CASSLVGLNTGELFF. Here the CDR3 DNA reads TGTGCCAGCAGCTTGGTTGGGCTGAACACCGGGGAGCTGTTTTTT. The rearrangement uses TRBV5-6 and TRBJ2-2; no reliable D call. The CDR3 is 15 amino acids. The V gene's germline CDR1 is SGHDT and CDR2 YYEEEE. Trimming shortened V by 0 bases and J by 1 base, and 7 bases separated the two germline ends.